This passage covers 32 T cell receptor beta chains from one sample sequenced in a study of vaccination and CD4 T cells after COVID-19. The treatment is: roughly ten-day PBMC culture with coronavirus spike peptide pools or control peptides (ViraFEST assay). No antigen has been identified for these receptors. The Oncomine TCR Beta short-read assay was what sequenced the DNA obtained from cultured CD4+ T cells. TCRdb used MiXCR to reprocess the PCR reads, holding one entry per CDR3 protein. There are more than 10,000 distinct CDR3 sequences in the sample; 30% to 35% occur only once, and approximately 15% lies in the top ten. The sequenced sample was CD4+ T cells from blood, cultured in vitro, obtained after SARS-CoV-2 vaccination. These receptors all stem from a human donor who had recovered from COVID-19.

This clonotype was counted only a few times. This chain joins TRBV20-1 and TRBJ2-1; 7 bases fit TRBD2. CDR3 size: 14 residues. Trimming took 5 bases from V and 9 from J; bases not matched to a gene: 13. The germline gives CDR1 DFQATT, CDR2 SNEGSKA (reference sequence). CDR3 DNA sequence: TGCAGTGCTGATTTTGAGGGAGGGTGGAGTGAGCAGTTCTTC. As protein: CSADFEGGWSEQFF.

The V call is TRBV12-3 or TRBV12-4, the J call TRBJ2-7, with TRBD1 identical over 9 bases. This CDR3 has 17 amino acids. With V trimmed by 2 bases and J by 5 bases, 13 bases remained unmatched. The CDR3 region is CASSLRDRALANNEQYF. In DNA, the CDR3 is TGTGCCAGCAGTTTAAGGGACAGGGCTTTGGCCAACAACGAGCAGTACTTC.

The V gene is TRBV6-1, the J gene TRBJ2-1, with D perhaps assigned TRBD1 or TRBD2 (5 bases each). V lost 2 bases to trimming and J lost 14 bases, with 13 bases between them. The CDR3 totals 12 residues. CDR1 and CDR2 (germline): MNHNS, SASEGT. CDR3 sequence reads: CASSESYGTEFF. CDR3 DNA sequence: TGTGCCAGCAGTGAAAGTTACGGGACCGAGTTCTTC.

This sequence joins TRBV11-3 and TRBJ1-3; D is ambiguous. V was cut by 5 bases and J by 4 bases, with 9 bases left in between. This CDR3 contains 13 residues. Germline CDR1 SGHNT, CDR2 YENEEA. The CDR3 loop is CASSGNSGNTIYF. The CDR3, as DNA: TGTGCCAGCAGCGGTAATTCGGGAAACACCATATATTTT.

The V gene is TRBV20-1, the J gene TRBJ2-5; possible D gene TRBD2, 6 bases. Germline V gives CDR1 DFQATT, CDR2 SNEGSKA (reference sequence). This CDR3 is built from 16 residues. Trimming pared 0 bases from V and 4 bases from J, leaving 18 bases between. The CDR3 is CSARDSGVPSPETQYF. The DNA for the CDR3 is TGCAGTGCTAGAGATTCGGGGGTTCCTTCTCCAGAGACCCAGTACTTC.

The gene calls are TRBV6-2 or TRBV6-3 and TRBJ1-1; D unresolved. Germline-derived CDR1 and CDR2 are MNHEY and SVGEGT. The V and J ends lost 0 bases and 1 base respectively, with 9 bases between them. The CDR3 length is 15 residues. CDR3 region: CASSYSGSSNTEAFF. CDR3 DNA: TGTGCCAGCAGTTACTCTGGCAGCTCGAACACTGAAGCTTTCTTT.

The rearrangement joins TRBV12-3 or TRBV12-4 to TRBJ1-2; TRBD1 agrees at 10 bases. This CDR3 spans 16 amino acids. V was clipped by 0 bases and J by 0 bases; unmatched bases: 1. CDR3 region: CASSLATGGPNYGYTF. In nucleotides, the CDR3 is TGTGCCAGCAGTTTAGCGACAGGGGGCCCTAACTATGGCTACACCTTC.

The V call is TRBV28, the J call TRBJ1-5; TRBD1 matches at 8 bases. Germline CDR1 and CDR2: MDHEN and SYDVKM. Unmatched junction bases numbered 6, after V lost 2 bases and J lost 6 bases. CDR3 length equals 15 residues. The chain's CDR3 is CASSLPSGGGQPQHF. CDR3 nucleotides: TGTGCCAGCAGTTTACCCTCAGGGGGCGGTCAGCCCCAGCATTTT.

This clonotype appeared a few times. As DNA, the CDR3 is TGTGCCAGCAGTTATGGGTACAGGGTGACGGCCAAAAACATTCAGTACTTC. Residues: CASSYGYRVTAKNIQYF. The chain links TRBV6-2 or TRBV6-3 to TRBJ2-4; weak D call: TRBD1 (6 bases). V was pared by 3 bases and J by 1 base, with 16 bases between. The CDR3 is 17 residues long. Germline V gene data show CDR1 as MNHEY and CDR2 as SVGEGT.

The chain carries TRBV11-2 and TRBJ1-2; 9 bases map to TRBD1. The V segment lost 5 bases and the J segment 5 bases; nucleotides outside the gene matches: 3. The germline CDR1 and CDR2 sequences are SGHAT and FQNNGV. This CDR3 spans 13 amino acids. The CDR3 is CASSPGQGYGYTF. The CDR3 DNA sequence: TGTGCCAGCAGCCCAGGACAGGGGTATGGCTACACCTTC. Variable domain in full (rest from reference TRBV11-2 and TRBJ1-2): EAGVAQSPRYKIIEKRQSVAFWCNPISGHATLYWYQQILGQGPKLLIQFQNNGVVDDSQLPKDRFSAERLKGVDSTLKIQPAKLEDSAVYLCASSPGQGYGYTFGSGTRLTVV.

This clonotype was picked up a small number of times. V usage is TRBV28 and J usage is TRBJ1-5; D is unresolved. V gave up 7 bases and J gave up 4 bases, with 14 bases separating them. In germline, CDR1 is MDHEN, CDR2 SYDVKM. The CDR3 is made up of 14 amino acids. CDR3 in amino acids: CASISSRDNQPQHF. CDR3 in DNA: TGTGCCAGCATTTCATCCCGGGATAATCAGCCCCAGCATTTT.

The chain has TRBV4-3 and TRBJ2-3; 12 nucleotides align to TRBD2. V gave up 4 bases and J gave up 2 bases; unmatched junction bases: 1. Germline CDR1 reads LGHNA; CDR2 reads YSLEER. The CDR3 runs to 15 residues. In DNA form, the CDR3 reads TGCGCCAGCAGCCGGACTAGCGGGGACACAGATACGCAGTATTTT. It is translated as CASSRTSGDTDTQYF.

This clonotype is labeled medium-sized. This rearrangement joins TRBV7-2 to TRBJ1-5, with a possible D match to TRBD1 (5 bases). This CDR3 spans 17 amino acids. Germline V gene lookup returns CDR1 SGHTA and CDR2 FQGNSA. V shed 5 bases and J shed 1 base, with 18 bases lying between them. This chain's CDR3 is CASSLLGVGGSNQPQHF. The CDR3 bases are TGTGCCAGCAGCCTCCTGGGGGTGGGGGGGAGCAATCAGCCCCAGCATTTT.

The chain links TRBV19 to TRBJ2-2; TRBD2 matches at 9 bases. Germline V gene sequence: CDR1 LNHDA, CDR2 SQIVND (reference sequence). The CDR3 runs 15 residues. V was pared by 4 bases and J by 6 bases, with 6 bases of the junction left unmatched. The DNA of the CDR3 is TGTGCCAGTAGTACCTCCGGGACTAGCCCCGGGGAGCTGTTTTTT. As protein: CASSTSGTSPGELFF.

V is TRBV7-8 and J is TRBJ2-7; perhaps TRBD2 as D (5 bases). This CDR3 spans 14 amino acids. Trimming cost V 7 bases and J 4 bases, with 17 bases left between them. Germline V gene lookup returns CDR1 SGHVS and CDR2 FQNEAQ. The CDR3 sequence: CASTMGFGEYEQYF. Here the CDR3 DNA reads TGTGCCAGCACCATGGGATTCGGGGAATACGAGCAGTACTTC.

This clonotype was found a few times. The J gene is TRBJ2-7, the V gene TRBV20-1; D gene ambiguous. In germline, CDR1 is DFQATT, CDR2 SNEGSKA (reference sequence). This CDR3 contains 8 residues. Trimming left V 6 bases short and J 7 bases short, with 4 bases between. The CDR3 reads CSAYEQYF. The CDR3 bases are TGCAGTGCGTATGAGCAGTACTTC.

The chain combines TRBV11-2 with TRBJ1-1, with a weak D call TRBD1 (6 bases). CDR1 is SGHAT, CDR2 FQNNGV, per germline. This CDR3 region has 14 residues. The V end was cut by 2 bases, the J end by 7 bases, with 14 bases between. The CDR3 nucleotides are TGTGCCAGCAGCTTAACAGGGCGGGCGGGTGAAGCTTTCTTT. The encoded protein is CASSLTGRAGEAFF.

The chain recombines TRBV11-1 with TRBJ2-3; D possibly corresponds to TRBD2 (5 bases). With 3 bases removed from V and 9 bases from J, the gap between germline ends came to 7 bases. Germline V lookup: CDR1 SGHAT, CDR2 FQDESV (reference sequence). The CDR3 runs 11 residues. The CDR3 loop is CASSLGRTQYF. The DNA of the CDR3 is TGTGCCAGCAGCTTGGGGAGAACGCAGTATTTT.

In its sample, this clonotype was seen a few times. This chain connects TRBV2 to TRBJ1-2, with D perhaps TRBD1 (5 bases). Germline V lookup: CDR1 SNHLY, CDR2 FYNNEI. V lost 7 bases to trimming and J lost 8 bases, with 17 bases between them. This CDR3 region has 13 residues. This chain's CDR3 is CASIRDLPGGYTF. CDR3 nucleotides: TGTGCCAGCATAAGAGATCTACCAGGGGGCTACACCTTC. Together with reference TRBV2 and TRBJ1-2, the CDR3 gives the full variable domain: EPEVTQTPSHQVTQMGQEVILRCVPISNHLYFYWYRQILGQKVEFLVSFYNNEISEKSEIFDDQFSVERPDGSNFTLKIRSTKLEDSAMYFCASIRDLPGGYTFGSGTRLTVV.

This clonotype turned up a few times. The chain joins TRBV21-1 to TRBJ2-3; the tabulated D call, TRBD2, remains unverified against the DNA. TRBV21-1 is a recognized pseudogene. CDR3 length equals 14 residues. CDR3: CASSKGREADTQYF. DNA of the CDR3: TGTGCCAGCAGCAAAGGGCGGGAGGCAGATACGCAGTATTTT.

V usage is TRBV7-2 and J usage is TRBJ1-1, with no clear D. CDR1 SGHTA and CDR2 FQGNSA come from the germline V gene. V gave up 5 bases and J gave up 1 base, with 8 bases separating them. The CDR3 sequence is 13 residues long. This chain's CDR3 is CASSLAGNTEAFF. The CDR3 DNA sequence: TGTGCCAGCAGCCTGGCGGGGAACACTGAAGCTTTCTTT.

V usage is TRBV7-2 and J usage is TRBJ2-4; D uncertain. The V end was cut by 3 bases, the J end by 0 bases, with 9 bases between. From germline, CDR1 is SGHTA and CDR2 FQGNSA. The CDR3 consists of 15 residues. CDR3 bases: TGTGCCAGCAGCTTGGAACAGCTAGCCAAAAACATTCAGTACTTC. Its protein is CASSLEQLAKNIQYF.

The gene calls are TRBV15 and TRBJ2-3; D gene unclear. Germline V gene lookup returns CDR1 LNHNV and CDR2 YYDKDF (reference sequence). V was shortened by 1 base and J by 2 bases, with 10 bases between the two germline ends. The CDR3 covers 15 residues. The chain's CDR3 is CATSRGIGTTDTQYF. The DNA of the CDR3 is TGTGCCACCAGCAGAGGGATAGGAACCACAGATACGCAGTATTTT.

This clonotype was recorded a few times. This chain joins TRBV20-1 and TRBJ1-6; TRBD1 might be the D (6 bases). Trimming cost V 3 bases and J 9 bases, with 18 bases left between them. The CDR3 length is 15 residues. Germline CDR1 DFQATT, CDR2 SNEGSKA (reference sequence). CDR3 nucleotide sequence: TGCAGTGCTAGCCGCCCGGGGGCGCGAGGTTCACCCCTCCACTTT. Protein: CSASRPGARGSPLHF.

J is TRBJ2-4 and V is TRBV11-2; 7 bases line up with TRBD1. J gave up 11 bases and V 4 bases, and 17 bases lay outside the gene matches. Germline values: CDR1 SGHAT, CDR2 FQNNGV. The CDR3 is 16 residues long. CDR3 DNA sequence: TGTGCCAGCAGCTCAAGCTGGGTCGGGGCAGGGACAGTTCAGTACTTC. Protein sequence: CASSSSWVGAGTVQYF.

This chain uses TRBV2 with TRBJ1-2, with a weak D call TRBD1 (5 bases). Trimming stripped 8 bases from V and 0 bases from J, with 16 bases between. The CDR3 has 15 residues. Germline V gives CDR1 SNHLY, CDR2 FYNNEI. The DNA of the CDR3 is TGTGCCAGCCTGGGCTTCGGGACGGCTAACTATGGCTACACCTTC. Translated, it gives CASLGFGTANYGYTF.

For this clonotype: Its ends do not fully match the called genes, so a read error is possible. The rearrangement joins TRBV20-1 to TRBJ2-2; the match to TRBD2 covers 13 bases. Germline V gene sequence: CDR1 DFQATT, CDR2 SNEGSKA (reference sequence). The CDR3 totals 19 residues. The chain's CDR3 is CSARAVIPGLAGNAGELFF. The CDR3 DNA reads TGCAGTGCTAGAGCTGTTATCCCGGGACTAGCGGGGAACGCCGGGGAGCTGTTTTTT.

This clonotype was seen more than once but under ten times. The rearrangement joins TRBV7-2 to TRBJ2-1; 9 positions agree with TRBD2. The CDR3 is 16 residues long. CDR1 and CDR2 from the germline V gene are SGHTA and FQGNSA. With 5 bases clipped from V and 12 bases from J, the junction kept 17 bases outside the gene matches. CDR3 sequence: CASSGTAGGPIHGQFF. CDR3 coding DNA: TGTGCCAGCAGCGGTACAGCGGGAGGCCCCATTCATGGGCAGTTCTTC.

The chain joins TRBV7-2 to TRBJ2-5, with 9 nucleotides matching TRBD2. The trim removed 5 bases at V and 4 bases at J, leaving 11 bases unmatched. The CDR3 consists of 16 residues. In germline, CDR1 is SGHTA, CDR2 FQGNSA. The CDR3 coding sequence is TGTGCCAGCAGCCCGCTCTGGGCGGGAGGGGCAGAGACCCAGTACTTC. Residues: CASSPLWAGGAETQYF.

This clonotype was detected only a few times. The CDR3, as DNA: TGTGCCAGCAGTTCGTGGGGAAGCGGGAAAGTCGTGGCAGACGAGCAGTACTTC. It is translated as CASSSWGSGKVVADEQYF. The chain employs TRBV6-2 or TRBV6-3 and TRBJ2-7; 7 bases align to TRBD2. CDR3 size: 18 residues. V shed 4 bases, J shed 5 bases, and the junction held 20 bases outside the gene matches. The germline CDR1 and CDR2 sequences are MNHEY and SVGEGT.

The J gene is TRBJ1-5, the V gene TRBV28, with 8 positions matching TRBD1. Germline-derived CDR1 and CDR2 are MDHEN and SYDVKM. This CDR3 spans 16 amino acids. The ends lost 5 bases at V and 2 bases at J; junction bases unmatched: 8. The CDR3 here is CASSPLGQGRNQPQHF. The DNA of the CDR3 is TGTGCCAGCAGTCCCCTAGGACAGGGCCGCAATCAGCCCCAGCATTTT. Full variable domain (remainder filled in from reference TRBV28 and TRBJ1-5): DVKVTQSSRYLVKRTGEKVFLECVQDMDHENMFWYRQDPGLGLRLIYFSYDVKMKEKGDIPEGYSVSREKKERFSLILESASTNQTSMYLCASSPLGQGRNQPQHFGDGTRLSIL.

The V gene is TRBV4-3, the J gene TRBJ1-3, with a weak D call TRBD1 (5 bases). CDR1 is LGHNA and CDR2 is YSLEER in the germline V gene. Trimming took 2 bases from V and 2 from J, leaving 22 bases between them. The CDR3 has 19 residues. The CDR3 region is CASSQSTVEYATAGNTIYF. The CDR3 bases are TGCGCCAGCAGCCAATCGACAGTTGAATATGCTACGGCTGGAAACACCATATATTTT.